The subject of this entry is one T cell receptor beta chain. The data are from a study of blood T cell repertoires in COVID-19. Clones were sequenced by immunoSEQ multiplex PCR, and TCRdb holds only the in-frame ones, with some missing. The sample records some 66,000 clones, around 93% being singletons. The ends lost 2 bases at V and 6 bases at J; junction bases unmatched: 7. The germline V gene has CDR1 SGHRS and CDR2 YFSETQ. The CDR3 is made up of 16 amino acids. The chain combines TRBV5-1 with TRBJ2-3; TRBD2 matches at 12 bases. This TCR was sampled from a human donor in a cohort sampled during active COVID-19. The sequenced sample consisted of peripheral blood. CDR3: CASSFTSGRSGDTQYF. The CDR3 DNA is TGCGCCAGCAGCTTCACTAGCGGGAGGAGTGGGGATACGCAGTATTTT.